This T cell receptor beta chain was obtained from a study of post-analysis software for immune sequencing data. A word on this clonotype: Its antigen is as yet unknown.

The library was made from cDNA and included unique molecular identifiers. TCRdb processed the PCR reads anew with MiXCR; each CDR3 protein has one entry. The repertoire holds roughly 670,000 distinct CDR3 sequences, with 55% to 60% as singletons. Whole-study findings and limits: Strong same-batch co-clustering of samples appeared with F measure clustering.

The receptor comes from a girl aged 2-15 years with multiple sclerosis. What was sequenced was blood.

CDR3: CAISHRRVGLAGTDTQYF. Here the CDR3 DNA reads TGTGCCATCAGCCACCGAAGAGTTGGGCTAGCGGGAACGGATACGCAGTATTTT. J is TRBJ2-3 and V is TRBV10-3; the match to TRBD2 covers 9 bases. With V trimmed by 6 bases and J by 6 bases, 19 bases remained unmatched. The CDR3 covers 18 residues. Germline values: CDR1 ENHRY, CDR2 SYGVKD.